A single sample gave rise to the 24 T cell receptor beta chains below, sequenced in a study of T cell changes during pregnancy in multiple sclerosis. Profiling relied on immunoSEQ multiplex PCR, and the TCRdb table lists in-frame clones only, not all of them. The sample carries roughly 52,000 clones, almost 95% recorded once. The sample here was CD4+ T cells from peripheral blood mononuclear cells, taken in the third trimester of pregnancy. All receptors come from a female donor with multiple sclerosis, enrolled in a pregnancy study.

The gene calls are TRBV27 and TRBJ2-2; D is perhaps TRBD2 (6 bases). Germline V gives CDR1 MNHEY, CDR2 SMNVEV (reference sequence). CDR3 size: 13 residues. Trimming cost V 2 bases and J 5 bases, with 6 bases left between them. The DNA for the CDR3 is TGTGCCAGCAGTTTACGGGGGACCGGGGAGCTGTTTTTT. It translates to CASSLRGTGELFF.

V is TRBV10-3 and J is TRBJ2-7; D perhaps matches TRBD1 (5 bases). The CDR3 totals 14 residues. Per germline, CDR1 ENHRY and CDR2 SYGVKD. The V gene lost 0 bases and the J gene lost 6 bases, with 12 bases spanning the gap. The CDR3 reads CAISESSGAFEQYF. The CDR3 coding sequence is TGTGCCATCAGTGAGTCGAGTGGGGCCTTCGAGCAGTACTTC.

The rearrangement joins TRBV7-9 to TRBJ2-5; no clear D gene. This CDR3 is built from 13 residues. V was clipped by 4 bases and J by 4 bases, with 10 bases between them. Germline-derived CDR1 and CDR2 are SEHNR and FQNEAQ (reference sequence). The CDR3 DNA sequence: TGTGCCAGCAGCTCATCTCTAGGAGAGACCCAGTACTTC. Its protein product is CASSSSLGETQYF.

This clone is a singleton in its sample. The chain joins TRBV7-8 to TRBJ2-7; D remains ambiguous. Germline CDR1 reads SGHVS; CDR2 reads FQNEAQ. The CDR3 loop spans 12 amino acids. The ends were cut back, 1 base at V and 9 bases at J, with 10 bases in the middle. CDR3 sequence reads: CASSLEGDAQYF. CDR3 nucleotide sequence: TGTGCCAGCAGCTTAGAAGGAGACGCGCAGTACTTC.

A few counts support this clone. V is TRBV1 and J is TRBJ2-7; no check of the table's D call, TRBD2, against the DNA was made. TRBV1 is a known pseudogene. The CDR3 spans 18 residues. The CDR3 DNA reads TGCACCAGCAGCCAAGAAGGCACGGGGTTCTCCTCTCCCTACGAGCAGTACTTC. Translated: CTSSQEGTGFSSPYEQYF.

The chain couples TRBV5-4 to TRBJ2-1; TRBD2 agrees at 13 bases. In germline, CDR1 is SGHNT, CDR2 YYREEE (reference sequence). V lost 4 bases to trimming and J lost 8 bases; unmatched junction nucleotides: 6. The CDR3 loop spans 15 amino acids. The CDR3 nucleotides read TGTGCCAGCAGCGCGGGACTAGCGGGGACCGATGAGCAGTTCTTC. Protein: CASSAGLAGTDEQFF.

This chain links TRBV5-1 with TRBJ1-1, with D hard to call. With 0 bases removed from V and 0 bases from J, the gap between germline ends came to 9 bases. This CDR3 contains 15 residues. Germline loops: CDR1 SGHRS, CDR2 YFSETQ. The CDR3 loop reads CASSLVEGVNTEAFF. The CDR3 nucleotides are TGCGCCAGCAGCTTGGTGGAGGGAGTGAACACTGAAGCTTTCTTT.

The chain uses TRBV7-2 and TRBJ1-5; tentative D call: TRBD1 (5 bases). The V gene lost 5 bases and the J gene lost 10 bases, with 15 bases spanning the gap. There are 13 residues in the CDR3. Germline loops: CDR1 SGHTA, CDR2 FQGNSA. CDR3 loop: CASSERQGFPQHF. The CDR3 region has the DNA TGTGCCAGCAGCGAACGTCAGGGATTCCCCCAGCATTTT.

The rearrangement links TRBV6-4 to TRBJ1-2, with a possible D match to TRBD1 (6 bases). The V gene's germline CDR1 is MRHNA and CDR2 SNTAGT. The V end was cut by 0 bases, the J end by 11 bases, with 13 bases between. The CDR3 is 13 residues long. CDR3 sequence (DNA): TGTGCCAGCAGTGACTCCGTCGGGGGGGCGTACACCTTC. Protein: CASSDSVGGAYTF.

This chain links TRBV9 with TRBJ1-4; D uncertain. CDR1 and CDR2 (germline): SGDLS, YYNGEE. V lost 2 bases to trimming and J lost 7 bases, with 12 bases between them. The CDR3 has 14 residues. The CDR3 loop reads CASSVGGNGEKLFF. CDR3 nucleotide sequence: TGTGCCAGCAGCGTCGGCGGGAATGGTGAAAAACTGTTTTTT.

CDR3: CASSLMTSLQTQYF. As DNA, the CDR3 is TGTGCCAGCAGCTTAATGACTAGCTTGCAGACCCAGTACTTC. The genes are TRBV11-2 and TRBJ2-5, with 7 bases identical to TRBD2. The CDR3 is made up of 14 amino acids. Germline V CDR1 and CDR2: SGHAT, FQNNGV. V was clipped by 2 bases and J by 6 bases; unmatched bases: 6.

This chain links TRBV5-1 with TRBJ2-6; possible D gene TRBD1, 6 bases. Trimming took off 3 bases at V and 0 bases at J, with 10 bases between the two ends. The CDR3 has 16 amino acids. The V gene's germline CDR1 is SGHRS and CDR2 YFSETQ. CDR3 nucleotides: TGCGCCAGCAGCTCAACAGGGATCTCTGGGGCCAACGTCCTGACTTTC. This gives the protein CASSSTGISGANVLTF. The complete variable domain, with remaining parts taken from reference TRBV5-1 and TRBJ2-6, reads KAGVTQTPRYLIKTRGQQVTLSCSPISGHRSVSWYQQTPGQGLQFLFEYFSETQRNKGNFPGRFSGRQFSNSRSEMNVSTLELGDSALYLCASSSTGISGANVLTFGAGSRLTVL.

Points on this clone: Within the sample, other DNA sequences also encode this same CDR3. The rearrangement uses TRBV19 and TRBJ1-5, with D maybe TRBD1 (5 bases). This CDR3 contains 13 residues. Germline CDR1 reads LNHDA; CDR2 reads SQIVND (reference sequence). With 3 bases removed from V and 6 bases from J, the gap between germline ends came to 9 bases. The CDR3, as DNA: TGTGCCAGTAGTATGGGAAGGGGTCAGCCCCAGCATTTT. This gives the protein CASSMGRGQPQHF.

V gene TRBV2 combines with J gene TRBJ2-7; 9 positions match TRBD1. The ends lost 1 base at V and 0 bases at J; junction bases unmatched: 4. The CDR3 is 16 amino acids. Looked up from germline, CDR1 is SNHLY and CDR2 is FYNNEI. The CDR3 region has the DNA TGTGCCAGCAGTGAAGGGTTGGGACAGGGCTCCTACGAGCAGTACTTC. Translation: CASSEGLGQGSYEQYF.

This clone was seen a single time. The rearrangement joins TRBV28 to TRBJ2-7; D might be TRBD1 (5 bases). CDR1 is MDHEN, CDR2 SYDVKM, per germline. This CDR3 has 16 residues. V was cut by 7 bases and J by 0 bases, with 19 bases left in between. The CDR3 coding sequence is TGTGCCAGCACCCGAGATGGGGCAACGAGCTCCTACGAGCAGTACTTC. Its protein product is CASTRDGATSSYEQYF.

V gene TRBV10-3 combines with J gene TRBJ1-4; D call uncertain. Germline V gives CDR1 ENHRY, CDR2 SYGVKD. The CDR3 is 13 residues long. Trimming left V 0 bases short and J 10 bases short, with 9 bases between. CDR3: CAISESQEGKLFF. CDR3 in DNA: TGTGCCATCAGTGAGTCTCAGGAGGGAAAACTGTTTTTT.

The chain links TRBV10-3 to TRBJ1-5, with TRBD1 matching 11 bases. The germline V gene encodes CDR1 ENHRY and CDR2 SYGVKD. Germline trimming cut 11 bases from V and 4 bases from J; bases unmatched to any gene: 10. The CDR3 has 15 amino acids. Written as DNA, the CDR3 is TGTGCCTCGCAACCGGGACAGGGGGAAAATCAGCCCCAGCATTTT. It translates to CASQPGQGENQPQHF.

The gene calls are TRBV6-6 and TRBJ1-1, with unresolved D. Trimming cost V 6 bases and J 0 bases, with 14 bases left between them. The CDR3 is 15 amino acids. The germline gives CDR1 MNHNY, CDR2 SVGAGI (reference sequence). The CDR3 nucleotides read TGTGCCAGCAGAACGGGATCCACTTTGAACACTGAAGCTTTCTTT. As protein: CASRTGSTLNTEAFF.

The chain links TRBV5-1 to TRBJ1-3; D might be TRBD1 (5 bases). The V gene lost 1 base and the J gene lost 8 bases, with 13 bases spanning the gap. The CDR3 is 14 amino acids. In germline, CDR1 is SGHRS, CDR2 YFSETQ. CDR3 sequence reads: CASSLTGRGDTIYF. The CDR3 DNA sequence: TGCGCCAGCAGCTTGACAGGACGAGGAGACACCATATATTTT.

The rearrangement uses TRBV10-2 and TRBJ2-1, with 7 bases that match TRBD2. CDR3 size: 13 residues. V was clipped by 11 bases and J by 1 base; unmatched bases: 5. Per germline, CDR1 WSHSY and CDR2 SAAADI. The CDR3 loop reads CASGGTSYNEQFF. CDR3 in DNA: TGCGCCTCCGGGGGGACTTCCTACAATGAGCAGTTCTTC.

This chain links TRBV5-4 with TRBJ1-1; the match to TRBD1 covers 11 bases. The CDR3 length is 15 residues. CDR1 and CDR2 from the germline V gene are SGHNT and YYREEE (reference sequence). Trimming took 4 bases from V and 5 from J; bases not matched to a gene: 7. The CDR3 DNA reads as TGTGCCAGCAGCCGGACAGGGGGCGGAGTGACTGAAGCTTTCTTT. Translated: CASSRTGGGVTEAFF.

This clone was counted once. J is TRBJ2-6 and V is TRBV5-1; D might be TRBD1 (5 bases). Trimming stripped 4 bases from V and 2 bases from J, with 10 bases between. Germline-derived CDR1 and CDR2 are SGHRS and YFSETQ. The CDR3 consists of 15 residues. The DNA of the CDR3 is TGCGCCAGCAGCCGGGCAGGGACTGGGGCCAACGTCCTGACTTTC. Its translation is CASSRAGTGANVLTF.

The chain carries TRBV4-2 and TRBJ2-5; perhaps TRBD2 as D (6 bases). Trimming shortened V by 0 bases and J by 2 bases, and 10 bases separated the two germline ends. This CDR3 is built from 15 residues. Germline V gives CDR1 LGHNA, CDR2 YNFKEQ. The CDR3 loop is CASSQEDYPQETQYF. In DNA form, the CDR3 reads TGTGCCAGCAGCCAAGAGGACTACCCTCAAGAGACCCAGTACTTC.

CDR3 DNA: TGTGCCAGCAGCTTAGCCCAGGGTACGGGCTACACCTTC. Encoded protein: CASSLAQGTGYTF. The chain carries TRBV11-2 and TRBJ1-2, with a weak D call TRBD1 (5 bases). There are 13 residues in the CDR3. Germline loops: CDR1 SGHAT, CDR2 FQNNGV. Trimming removed 1 base from V and 8 bases from J, with 11 bases in between.